This TCR beta chain was sequenced in a study of graft-versus-host responses after intestinal transplantation. Whole-study findings and limits: Early post-transplant HvG declines tracked with peak circulating GvH clone levels. Some GvH clones were seen earlier in gut or blood, suggesting intestinal origin.

V was pared by 5 bases and J by 2 bases, with 14 bases between. Germline V gives CDR1 SGHVS, CDR2 FQNEAQ. The length of the CDR3 is 15 residues. The repertoire was sequenced with immunoSEQ multiplex PCR; TCRdb's copy has only in-frame clones and lacks some. The sample contains about 45,000 clones, roughly 90% of which appear only once. For this clone: Its antigen remains unidentified.

V is TRBV7-8 and J is TRBJ2-3; possible D gene TRBD2, 6 bases. This clonotype was sampled from a human patient who received an intestinal transplant, so some T cells may come from the graft donor. Sequenced here: PBMCs, sampled 524 days after transplant. CDR3 DNA: TGTGCCAGCAGCCATTTGGGGGGAGTCACAGATACGCAGTATTTT. Protein product: CASSHLGGVTDTQYF. Using reference TRBV7-8 and TRBJ2-3 for the parts outside the CDR3, the full variable domain is GAGVSQSPRYKVAKRGQDVALRCDPISGHVSLFWYQQALGQGPEFLTYFQNEAQLDKSGLPSDRFFAERPEGSVSTLKIQRTQQEDSAVYLCASSHLGGVTDTQYFGPGTRLTVL.